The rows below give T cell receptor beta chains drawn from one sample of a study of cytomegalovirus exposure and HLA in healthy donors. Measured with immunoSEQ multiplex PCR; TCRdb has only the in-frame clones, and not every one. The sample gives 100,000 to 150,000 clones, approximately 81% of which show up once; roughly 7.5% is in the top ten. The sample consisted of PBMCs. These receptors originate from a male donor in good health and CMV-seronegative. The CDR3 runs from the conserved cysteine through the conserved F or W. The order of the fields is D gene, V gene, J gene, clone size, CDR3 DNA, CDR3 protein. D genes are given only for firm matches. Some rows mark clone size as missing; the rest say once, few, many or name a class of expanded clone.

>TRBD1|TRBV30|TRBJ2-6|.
TGTGCCTGGAGTGGGGACAGGTTCAGCTCTGGGGCCAACGTCCTGACTTTC
CAWSGDRFSSGANVLTF
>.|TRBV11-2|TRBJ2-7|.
TGTGCCAGCAGGTTAGACAGGAAAACCTACGAGCAGTACTTC
CASRLDRKTYEQYF
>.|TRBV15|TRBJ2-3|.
TGTGCCACCAGCAGTGTAGCGGATACGCAGTATTTT
CATSSVADTQYF
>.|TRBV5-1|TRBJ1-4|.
TGCGCCAGCAGCTTGGCCGGTTCGGTTGAAAAACTGTTTTTT
CASSLAGSVEKLFF
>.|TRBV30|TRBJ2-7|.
TGTGCCTGGAGCTTCAGGGGCAGGGTAGGGAACGAGCAGTACTTC
CAWSFRGRVGNEQYF
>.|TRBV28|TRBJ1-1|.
TGTGCCAGCAGTTTTGGGCGTCAGCTGAACACTGAAGCTTTCTTT
CASSFGRQLNTEAFF
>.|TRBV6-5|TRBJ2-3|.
TGTGCCAGCTGGGGGCGCACAGATACGCAGTATTTT
CASWGRTDTQYF
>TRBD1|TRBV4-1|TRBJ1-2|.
TGCGCCAGCAGCCCCAGCGGGCTAGGGGGCAGCTATGGCTACACCTTC
CASSPSGLGGSYGYTF
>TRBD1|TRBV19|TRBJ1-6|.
TGTGCCAGTAGTACTCCACCCGGGACAGGATTTGGATCACCCCTCCACTTT
CASSTPPGTGFGSPLHF
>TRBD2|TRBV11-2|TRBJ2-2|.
TGTGCCAGCAGCTTATACAGCGGGAGGGCCGGGACCGGGGAGCTGTTTTTT
CASSLYSGRAGTGELFF
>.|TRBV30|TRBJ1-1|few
TGTGCCTGGAGTTTCGGGAATACTGAAGCTTTCTTT
CAWSFGNTEAFF
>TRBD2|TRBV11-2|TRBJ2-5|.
TGTGCCAGCAGCTTAGATTTAGAAGCCGGGAGGGCCCGGGAGACCCAGTACTTC
CASSLDLEAGRARETQYF
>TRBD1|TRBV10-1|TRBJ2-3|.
TGCGCCAGCAGTGAGGAAAAGGGGGCGTCAGATACGCAGTATTTT
CASSEEKGASDTQYF
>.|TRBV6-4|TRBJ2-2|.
TGTGCCAGCAGTGGGAACGACTTGGGGCACGGGGAGCTGTTTTTT
CASSGNDLGHGELFF
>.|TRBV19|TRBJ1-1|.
TGTGCCAGTAGTATACATACTGAAGCTTTCTTT
CASSIHTEAFF
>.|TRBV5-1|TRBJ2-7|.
TGCGCCAGCAGCTTAAACACCTACGAGCAGTACTTC
CASSLNTYEQYF
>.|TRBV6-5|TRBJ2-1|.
TGTGCCAGCTCTATCGACAGGTCCGCCTACAATGAGCAGTTCTTC
CASSIDRSAYNEQFF
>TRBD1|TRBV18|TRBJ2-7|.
TGTGCCAGCCAAAATATGCAGGGGGAAGTCTACGAGCAGTACTTC
CASQNMQGEVYEQYF
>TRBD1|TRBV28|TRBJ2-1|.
TGTGCCAGCAGGCTCCGGGACAGGGCTTTTAGTGGGCGCAATGAGCAGTTCTTC
CASRLRDRAFSGRNEQFF
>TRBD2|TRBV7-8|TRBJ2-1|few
TGTGCCAGCAGCTTAGTCCCTACTAGCGGGAGGGCCTCCTACAATGAGCAGTTCTTC
CASSLVPTSGRASYNEQFF
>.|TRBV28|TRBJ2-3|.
TGTGCCAGCAGTTTACAGAGCCCTAGCGCAGATACGCAGTATTTT
CASSLQSPSADTQYF
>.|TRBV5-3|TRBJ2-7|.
TGTGCCAGAAGCCACCTAACGCGCTACGAGCAGTACTTC
CARSHLTRYEQYF
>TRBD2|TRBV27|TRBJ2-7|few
TGTGCCAGCAGTTTACGGGCTCCCGGGGCGGGGGTCTACGAGCAGTACTTC
CASSLRAPGAGVYEQYF
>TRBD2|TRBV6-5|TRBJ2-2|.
TGTGCCAGCAGTGGCCTAGCGGGGCCCACCGGGGAGCTGTTTTTT
CASSGLAGPTGELFF
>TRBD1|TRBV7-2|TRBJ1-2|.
TGTGCCAGCAGCTTAGGCGGGACAGGGGACTATGGCTACACCTTC
CASSLGGTGDYGYTF
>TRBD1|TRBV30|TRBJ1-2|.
TGTGCCTGGAGTGCCGGACAGGGCAACTATGGCTACACCTTC
CAWSAGQGNYGYTF
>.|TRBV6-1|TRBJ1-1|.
TGTGCCAGCAGTGCCCCAAGGAAGGGGACTGAAGCTTTCTTT
CASSAPRKGTEAFF